This T cell receptor beta chain originates from a study of blood T cell repertoires in COVID-19. In the study overall: PBMCs, B-cell-depleted T cells, or T cells were the source of the cDNA or gDNA that made up the material.

The CDR3 contains 16 residues. The trim removed 5 bases at V and 4 bases at J, leaving 8 bases unmatched. Germline CDR1 reads LGHDT; CDR2 reads YNNKEL (reference sequence). Per the authors' pipeline: Estimated nucleated cell counts came from reference gene primer amplification. This table comes from immunoSEQ multiplex PCR, and its TCRdb copy is limited to in-frame clones, with some not included. V, J and clone size are those of that table, while D and trimming were read from the DNA. Among roughly 180,000 clones, 70% to 90% were seen once, and the ten largest hold 1% to 1.5%. The origin of this receptor is a man in his sixties who had recovered from COVID-19. The chain employs TRBV3-1 (or the pseudogene TRBV3-2) and TRBJ1-4; 9 nucleotides match TRBD1. The sequenced material came from peripheral blood. Here the CDR3 DNA reads TGTGCCAGCAGCGAAAAACAGGGGGCATTTAATGAAAAACTGTTTTTT. It codes for CASSEKQGAFNEKLFF.